Presented here are 27 T cell receptor beta chains from one specimen sequenced in a study of tumor-infiltrating lymphocytes in primary liver carcinoma. Constant-region priming of roughly 490 ng total RNA yielded TCR beta cDNA. A slightly modified ARM-PCR protocol with three nested multiplex PCR rounds produced these TCR beta libraries. Use of TRBV1-TRBV30 forward primers with a C-beta reverse primer characterized the first two PCR rounds, which lasted about 11 cycles each. TCRdb analysed the multiplex PCR reads with MiXCR anew, one entry per CDR3 protein. This sample yields fewer than 75,000 distinct CDR3 sequences, of which over 60% are seen a single time; roughly 40% belongs to the top ten. DNA and RNA were both co-extracted from about 19-30 mg of bulk tissue that had not been sorted. Sequenced: liver tumor tissue from sampling region 4. The subset denotes: tumor region T4, right-lateral pole. Every receptor here comes from a man aged 40-55 years with primary liver carcinoma and hepatitis B virus infection.

This chain uses TRBV7-8 with TRBJ2-5, with D possibly TRBD2 on 5 matching bases. The CDR3 extends over 15 amino acids. Germline CDR1 SGHVS, CDR2 FQNEAQ. With 6 bases removed from V and 2 bases from J, the gap between germline ends came to 16 bases. CDR3 in amino acids: CASSPRLTAQETQYF. As DNA, the CDR3 is TGTGCCAGCAGTCCCCGACTAACGGCACAAGAGACCCAGTACTTC.

About this clonotype: Compared with germline, one end of the junction differs, possibly owing to a read error. The V and J genes are TRBV11-2 and TRBJ2-1; D gene uncertain. The germline gives CDR1 SGHAT, CDR2 FQNNGV. This CDR3 comprises 12 residues. The CDR3 is CASSPFHNEQSF. The CDR3 DNA follows: TGCGCCAGCAGCCCCTTCCACAATGAGCAGTCCTTC.

This clonotype turned up a few times. Germline is not matched at one junction end, which may reflect a read error. The V and J genes are TRBV11-1 and TRBJ2-6; the D gene is possibly TRBD1 (5 bases). The CDR3 covers 14 residues. CDR1 SGHAT and CDR2 FQDESV come from the germline V gene (reference sequence). For the CDR3, the DNA is TGTGCCAGCAGCAGGAACCCTGGGGCCAACGTCCGGACTTTC. It encodes CASSRNPGANVRTF. Based on the CDR3 plus reference TRBV11-1 and TRBJ2-6, the full variable domain is EAEVAQSPRYKITEKSQAVAFWCDPISGHATLYWYRQILGQGPELLVQFQDESVVDDSQLPKDRFSAERLKGVDSTLKIQPAELGDSAMYLCASSRNPGANVRTFGAGSRLTVL.

The chain employs TRBV11-2 and TRBJ2-5; 8 bases fit TRBD2. Germline V gives CDR1 SGHAT, CDR2 FQNNGV. Losses at the gene ends were 5 bases for V and 13 bases for J; bases not matched to a gene: 21. CDR3 length equals 16 residues. The CDR3 nucleotides are TGTGCCAGCAGCCGAACCCCTGGCGGGGGGAAAGAGGCCCGGTACTTC. Amino acids: CASSRTPGGGKEARYF.

The chain has TRBV6-2 or TRBV6-3 and TRBJ1-5; 8 bases match TRBD1. CDR1 and CDR2 from the germline V gene are MNHEY and SVGEGT. V shed 2 bases, J shed 4 bases, and the junction held 13 bases outside the gene matches. This CDR3 has 18 amino acids. CDR3 DNA sequence: TGTGCCAGCAGTTACCAATCCGGGACAGGACTCTCTAATCAGCCCCAGCATTTT. It encodes CASSYQSGTGLSNQPQHF.

Details on this clonotype: At one of its ends the junction is not consistent with the germline gene, which may arise from a read error. The genes are TRBV4-2 and TRBJ2-1, with D tentatively TRBD2 (5 bases). CDR1 is LGHNA, CDR2 YNFKEQ, per germline. This CDR3 has 15 residues. CDR3 DNA: TGTGCCAGCAACCAAGGCAGCGGCTCCTACAATGAGCGGTTCTTC. Encoded protein: CASNQGSGSYNERFF.

The CDR3, as DNA: TGCAGCGTTGACGACGGAACCTATGGCTACACCTTC. Translation: CSVDDGTYGYTF. The rearrangement joins TRBV29-1 to TRBJ1-2; D gene ambiguous. Trimming removed 3 bases at V and 4 bases at J, with 9 bases between. The CDR3 has 12 residues. The germline CDR1 and CDR2 sequences are SQVTM and ANQGSEA.

On this clonotype itself: One end of the junction varies from germline; a read error may be responsible. The chain has TRBV28 and TRBJ1-1, with D perhaps TRBD1 (6 bases). The CDR3 consists of 15 residues. From germline, CDR1 is MDHEN and CDR2 SYDVKM. CDR3 sequence: CASRAGQQGNTETLF. As DNA, the CDR3 is TGTGCCAGCAGAGCCGGACAGCAGGGGAACACTGAAACTCTCTTT.

Notes on this clonotype: At one of its ends the junction is not consistent with the germline gene, which may arise from a read error. The V call is TRBV11-2, the J call TRBJ2-7; TRBD2 might be the D (5 bases). This CDR3 spans 15 amino acids. Germline V CDR1 and CDR2: SGHAT, FQNNGV. The CDR3 coding sequence is TGTGCCAGCAGATTAGGGTCCGGGGTCTCTGGCGAGCAGTACTTC. Residues: CASRLGSGVSGEQYF. The full variable domain, rest sourced from reference TRBV11-2 and TRBJ2-7, is EAGVAQSPRYKIIEKRQSVAFWCNPISGHATLYWYQQILGQGPKLLIQFQNNGVVDDSQLPKDRFSAERLKGVDSTLKIQPAKLEDSAVYLCASRLGSGVSGEQYFGPGTRLTVT.

Worth noting for this clonotype: One junction end does not reproduce the germline sequence, and a read error may be involved. The rearrangement uses TRBV6-2 or TRBV6-3 and TRBJ1-1; D unresolved. The CDR3 runs 14 residues. CDR1 and CDR2 (germline): MNHEY, SVGEGT. CDR3 loop: CASSYPELNAEAFF. The CDR3 DNA reads as TGCGCCAGCAGTTACCCAGAGCTGAACGCTGAAGCTTTCTTC.

This clonotype was observed a handful of times. This CDR3 fails to terminate in the conserved phenylalanine or tryptophan, so it likely reflects a read error. This chain joins TRBV5-6 and TRBJ2-5, with 14 bases matching TRBD2. The CDR3 totals 15 residues. From germline, CDR1 is SGHDT and CDR2 YYEEEE. The J segment lost 7 bases and the V segment lost 6 bases, leaving 8 bases of the junction unmatched. The CDR3 spells CASTQTSGRAGTQYL. The CDR3 nucleotides are TGTGCCAGCACCCAGACTAGCGGGAGGGCCGGGACCCAGTACTTA.

With regard to this clonotype: The CDR3 ends on some other residue instead of the conserved phenylalanine or tryptophan, so this is likely a read error. The chain links TRBV10-3 to TRBJ2-5, with 10 bases lining up with TRBD1. Germline loops: CDR1 ENHRY, CDR2 SYGVKD. The CDR3 loop spans 13 amino acids. Here the CDR3 reads CVISDRGRETQYI. DNA of the CDR3: TGTGTCATCAGTGACAGGGGGCGTGAGACCCAGTACATC.

The gene calls are TRBV12-5 and TRBJ2-7; D tentatively reads TRBD1 or TRBD2 (5 bases each). The CDR3 runs to 13 residues. CDR1 and CDR2 (germline): LGHNT, FRNRAP. This CDR3 reads CAIEGSGSYEQYF. The CDR3 coding sequence is TGTGCCATTGAGGGGAGCGGTTCCTACGAGCAGTACTTC.

As regards this clonotype: At one end, the junction sequence differs from germline, possibly due to a read error. This chain connects TRBV11-2 to TRBJ2-5; D is uncertain. This CDR3 is 14 amino acids long. Germline CDR1 reads SGHAT; CDR2 reads FQNNGV. CDR3 DNA: TGTGCCAACAGCTTAGGGTGCTGCCAAGAGACCCAGTACTTC. Translating it yields CANSLGCCQETQYF.

This clonotype was recorded only once. Since the CDR3 does not end with the conserved phenylalanine or tryptophan, this likely comes from a read error. The V and J genes are TRBV6-2 or TRBV6-3 and TRBJ1-5, with D unclear. CDR1 and CDR2 from the germline V gene are MNHEY and SVGEGT. Trimming pared 4 bases from V and 11 bases from J, leaving 15 bases between. The CDR3 is made up of 13 amino acids. Written as DNA, the CDR3 is TGTGCCAGCAGTTTCCCGCAGTGGCGAACCCAGCATTTA. It specifies CASSFPQWRTQHL.

As for this clonotype: Here the CDR3 omits its conserved ending phenylalanine or tryptophan, so a read error is the likely source. The gene calls are TRBV12-3 or TRBV12-4 and TRBJ2-7; 10 bases agree with TRBD2. CDR3 length: 16 residues. J lost 6 bases, V lost 5 bases, and 13 bases had no gene match. CDR3 in DNA: TGTGCCAGCAGTCCGTGGACTAGCGGCAGAGTCAGCGAGCAGTACCTC. Translated, it gives CASSPWTSGRVSEQYL.

Of note for this clonotype: One junction end does not reproduce the germline sequence, and a read error may be involved. The V and J genes are TRBV11-2 and TRBJ2-2; possibly TRBD2 for D (6 bases). The CDR3 runs to 17 residues. Looked up from germline, CDR1 is SGHAT and CDR2 is FQNNGV. CDR3 DNA sequence: TGTGCCAGCTGCTTGGCATTAGGAGGGGCGGACGCCGGGGAGCTGTTTTTT. Translated: CASCLALGGADAGELFF.

Worth noting for this clonotype: The junction and the germline gene differ at one end; a read error may be behind it. V gene TRBV6-1 combines with J gene TRBJ2-1, with D perhaps matching TRBD1 or TRBD2 (5 bases each). The CDR3 is 14 amino acids. The germline V gene has CDR1 MNHNS and CDR2 SASEGT. The CDR3: CTSRAEDRRSEQFF. CDR3 in DNA: TGTACCAGCAGGGCGGAGGACCGTAGGAGTGAGCAGTTCTTC.

This clonotype was picked up many times. This chain uses TRBV10-3 with TRBJ2-7, with 9 bases that match TRBD1. The trim removed 2 bases at V and 4 bases at J, leaving 9 bases unmatched. CDR3 length: 16 residues. Per germline, CDR1 ENHRY and CDR2 SYGVKD. CDR3 nucleotides: TGTGCCATCAGTGAGCTACCGGGACAGGGAGGGTACGAGCAGTACTTC. It codes for CAISELPGQGGYEQYF.

Details on this clonotype: The junction and the germline gene differ at one end; a read error may be behind it. The rearrangement joins TRBV11-3 to TRBJ2-1; D is uncertain. There are 12 residues in the CDR3. Germline-derived CDR1 and CDR2 are SGHNT and YENEEA. CDR3 residues: CASNLNVNVQFF. The CDR3 DNA sequence: TGTGCCAGCAACTTAAATGTCAATGTGCAGTTCTTC.

In the case of this clonotype: The germline gene is not matched at one end of the junction; a read error may be the cause. This sequence joins TRBV12-3 or TRBV12-4 and TRBJ1-2; weak D call: TRBD1 (5 bases). The CDR3 totals 14 residues. In nucleotides, the CDR3 is TGTGCCGGCAGTTTAAGGGACGTCGACTATGGCTACACCTTC. Its translation is CAGSLRDVDYGYTF.

Note on this clonotype: This could be a read error, since a much larger clone is one nucleotide away. The chain recombines TRBV7-8 with TRBJ2-1; maybe TRBD2 (6 bases). The CDR3 consists of 15 residues. Germline CDR1 SGHVS, CDR2 FQNEAQ. The ends were cut back, 4 bases at V and 4 bases at J, with 14 bases in the middle. CDR3 nucleotide sequence: TGTGCCAGCAGCTCAGGGACTCCTAATTACAATGAGCAGTTCTTC. Protein sequence: CASSSGTPNYNEQFF.

In its sample, this clonotype was seen a few times. A read error may explain this, as a much larger clone is one base away. The rearrangement uses TRBV5-1 and TRBJ2-5; no firm D call. The end of the DNA is better explained by TRBJ2-1, so the J call may be wrong. Per the germline V gene, CDR1 is SGHRS and CDR2 is YFSETQ. The CDR3 is 14 amino acids. CDR3 sequence reads: CASSLDSVQETQFF. CDR3 DNA sequence: TGCGCCAGCAGCTTGGACAGCGTCCAAGAGACCCAGTTCTTC.

The gene calls are TRBV6-5 and TRBJ1-1, with 10 bases identical to TRBD1. Germline values: CDR1 MNHEY, CDR2 SVGAGI. CDR3 length: 12 amino acids. The junction had 3 bases not matched to a gene; V was cut back by 2 bases and J by 12 bases. Here the CDR3 reads CASSYGTGETFF. Here the CDR3 DNA reads TGTGCCAGCAGTTACGGGACAGGGGAAACTTTCTTT.

This clonotype has a count of ten or more. The chain uses TRBV6-1 and TRBJ2-1; TRBD2 agrees at 9 bases. CDR1 MNHNS and CDR2 SASEGT come from the germline V gene. Trimming at V came to 5 bases and at J to 5 bases, leaving 7 bases not matched to a gene. CDR3 size: 15 residues. As DNA, the CDR3 is TGTGCCAGCAGTTTAAATGCGGGAGGGAACAATGAGCAGTTCTTC. This sequence encodes CASSLNAGGNNEQFF.

A word on this clonotype: Mismatch with germline at one junction end may stem from a read error. V usage is TRBV4-3 and J usage is TRBJ2-7, with D perhaps matching TRBD2 (6 bases). From germline, CDR1 is LGHNA and CDR2 YSLEER. This CDR3 comprises 15 residues. In DNA, the CDR3 is TGCGCCAGCAGCCAAGATCGGGAGACTTCCAACGAGCGGTACTTC. This codes for CASSQDRETSNERYF.

This clonotype showed up just a few times. A junction end diverges from the germline sequence, so it may reflect a read error. V and J are TRBV6-5 and TRBJ2-1, with D unclear. CDR1 and CDR2 (germline): MNHEY, SVGAGI. There are 12 residues in the CDR3. The CDR3 loop is CASSPQRNEQLF. CDR3 nucleotide sequence: TGTGCCAGCAGTCCCCAGAGGAATGAGCAGCTCTTC.